The sequence of this T cell receptor (beta chain) was determined in a study of shared clonotypes between healthy human individuals. Overall study results and limits: Non-shared clonotypes had lower generation probabilities than clonotypes shared by all four sorted-subset donors.

Template for every sorted-subset replicate PCR totaled around 200 ng DNA, roughly 30,000 T cell genomes. Here immunoSEQ multiplex PCR was the method, and the copy in TCRdb shows in-frame clones only, minus some. The table has roughly 640,000 clones, approximately 79% seen once; the top ten hold 1.5% to 2%. As regards this clone: What it recognizes is unknown.

The CDR3 loop spans 14 amino acids. The germline V and J ends were trimmed by 9 bases and 4 bases, with 18 bases remaining between them. Germline V gene lookup returns CDR1 SGHAT and CDR2 FQNNGV. This rearrangement joins TRBV11-2 to TRBJ1-1; D not resolved. Sequencing used memory CD4+ T cells sorted from blood. Indicated subset: CD45RA-negative fraction. The clonotype originates from a woman in her thirties in good health. The CDR3 DNA is TGTGCCAGTACAAACGGTAACGTCGGCACTGAAGCTTTCTTT. This gives the protein CASTNGNVGTEAFF.